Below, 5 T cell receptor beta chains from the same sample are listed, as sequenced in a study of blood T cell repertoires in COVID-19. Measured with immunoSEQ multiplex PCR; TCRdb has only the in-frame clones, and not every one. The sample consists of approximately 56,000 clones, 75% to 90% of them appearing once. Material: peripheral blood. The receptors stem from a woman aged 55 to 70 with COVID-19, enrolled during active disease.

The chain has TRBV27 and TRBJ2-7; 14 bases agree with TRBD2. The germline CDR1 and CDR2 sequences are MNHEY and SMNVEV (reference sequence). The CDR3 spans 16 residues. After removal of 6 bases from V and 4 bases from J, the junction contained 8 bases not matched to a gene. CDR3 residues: CASRQGLAGGGYEQYF. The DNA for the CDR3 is TGTGCCAGCAGACAAGGACTAGCGGGGGGTGGTTACGAGCAGTACTTC.

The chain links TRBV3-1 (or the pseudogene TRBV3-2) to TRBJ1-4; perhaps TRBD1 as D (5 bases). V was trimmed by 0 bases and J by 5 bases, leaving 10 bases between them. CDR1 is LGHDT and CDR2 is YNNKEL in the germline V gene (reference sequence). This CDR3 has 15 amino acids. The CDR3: CASSQDQAGNEKLFF. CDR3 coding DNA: TGTGCCAGCAGCCAAGATCAGGCAGGGAATGAAAAACTGTTTTTT.

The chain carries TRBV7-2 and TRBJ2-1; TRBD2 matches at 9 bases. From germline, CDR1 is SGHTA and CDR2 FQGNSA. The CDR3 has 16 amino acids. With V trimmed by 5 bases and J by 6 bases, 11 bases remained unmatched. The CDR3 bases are TGTGCCAGCAGCCCGAGGGTAGCGGGAGCTTTCAATGAGCAGTTCTTC. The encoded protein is CASSPRVAGAFNEQFF.

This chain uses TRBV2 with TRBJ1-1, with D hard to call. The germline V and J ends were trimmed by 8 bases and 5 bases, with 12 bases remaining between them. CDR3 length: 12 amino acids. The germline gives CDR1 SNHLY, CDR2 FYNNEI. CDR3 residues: CASGPYHTEAFF. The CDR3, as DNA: TGTGCCAGCGGGCCATACCATACTGAAGCTTTCTTT.

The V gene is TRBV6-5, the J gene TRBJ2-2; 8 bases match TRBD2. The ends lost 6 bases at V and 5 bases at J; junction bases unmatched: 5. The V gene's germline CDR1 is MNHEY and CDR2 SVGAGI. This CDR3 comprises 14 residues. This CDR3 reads CASSPGGYTGELFF. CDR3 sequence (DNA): TGTGCCAGCAGCCCGGGAGGGTATACCGGGGAGCTGTTTTTT.